These 23 T cell receptor beta chains share one sample of origin, sequenced in a study of blood T cell repertoires in COVID-19 (dated by TCRdb to the early 2020s). Library creation used the immunoSEQ multiplex PCR assay. The immuneACCESS repertoire file appears here via TCRdb, limited to in-frame rearrangements. These files lack a portion of the clones; in checked studies, under half of the deficit traces to unresolved V genes, and the cause of the others is not known. For this sample there are a few hundred thousand clones; around 88% appear just once. The top ten clonotypes cover about 1.2% of the sample. The sequenced material came from peripheral blood. These TCRs come from a woman between 45 and 60 years old with acute or convalescent COVID-19.

This chain links TRBV7-9 with TRBJ1-1, with a weak D call TRBD1 (6 bases). Between the trimmed V and J ends, which lost 1 base and 3 bases, there was a span of 12 bases. This CDR3 is 15 amino acids long. Germline V CDR1 and CDR2: SEHNR, FQNEAQ (reference sequence). The CDR3 region has the DNA TGTGCCAGCAGCTTAGTTTCAGGGGTTGACACTGAAGCTTTCTTT. Translated, it gives CASSLVSGVDTEAFF.

The CDR3 DNA is TGTGCCAGCAGCCAAGCCATAGCGGGAGAGGAAGAGACCCAGTACTTC. This gives the protein CASSQAIAGEEETQYF. The rearrangement links TRBV3-1 (or the pseudogene TRBV3-2) to TRBJ2-5; TRBD2 aligns across 9 bases. The CDR3 totals 16 residues. Germline V gene data show CDR1 as LGHDT and CDR2 as YNNKEL (reference sequence). V lost 1 base and J lost 3; bases outside the gene matches: 6.

This chain connects TRBV7-8 to TRBJ2-2, with 7 bases fitting TRBD1. The CDR3 runs to 16 residues. V trimming: 1 base; J trimming: 4 bases; junction bases outside the gene matches: 6. Germline V gives CDR1 SGHVS, CDR2 FQNEAQ. The chain's CDR3 is CASSLVQGDSTGELFF. The CDR3 nucleotides read TGTGCCAGCAGCTTAGTCCAGGGGGACAGCACCGGGGAGCTGTTTTTT.

This clone was counted only a few times. The V gene is TRBV7-2, the J gene TRBJ2-1; TRBD1 agrees at 11 bases. CDR3 length equals 15 residues. Looked up from germline, CDR1 is SGHTA and CDR2 is FQGNSA. Trimming took 5 bases from V and 8 from J; bases not matched to a gene: 8. Here the CDR3 DNA reads TGTGCCAGCAGCACTTGGACAGGGGGCGACGATGAGCAGTTCTTC. The encoded protein is CASSTWTGGDDEQFF.

The sample holds one count of this clone. The gene calls are TRBV4-2 and TRBJ1-5; TRBD1 is a possible D gene (5 bases). CDR1 is LGHNA and CDR2 is YNFKEQ in the germline V gene. The CDR3 runs 15 residues. Deletions cut 0 bases from V and 6 bases from J, with 12 bases between. This CDR3 reads CASSQELRGIQPQHF. DNA of the CDR3: TGTGCCAGCAGCCAAGAACTTCGGGGGATTCAGCCCCAGCATTTT.

This clone was detected only once. The V call is TRBV5-1, the J call TRBJ2-1, with 14 bases fitting TRBD2. This CDR3 has 15 amino acids. J lost 15 bases, V lost 4 bases, and 12 bases had no gene match. Germline V gene data show CDR1 as SGHRS and CDR2 as YFSETQ. Here the CDR3 reads CASSPGTSGGLNLFF. CDR3 bases: TGCGCCAGCAGCCCCGGGACTAGCGGGGGTCTCAACCTGTTCTTC.

This clone was counted once. This sequence joins TRBV9 and TRBJ1-3; 7 bases fit TRBD1. Germline-derived CDR1 and CDR2 are SGDLS and YYNGEE. V lost 2 bases, J lost 2 bases, and 7 bases stayed unmatched. The CDR3 is 16 residues long. The CDR3 coding sequence is TGTGCCAGCAGCGTGACAGGGACCAGCCCTGGAAACACCATATATTTT. Protein product: CASSVTGTSPGNTIYF.

The chain couples TRBV30 to TRBJ2-7, with TRBD1 as a possible D gene (5 bases). Trimming left V 7 bases short and J 0 bases short, with 10 bases between. The CDR3 extends over 12 amino acids. Germline V gene data show CDR1 as GTSNPN and CDR2 as SVGIG (reference sequence). CDR3 coding DNA: TGTGCCTCCAGGGTAAGCTCCTACGAGCAGTACTTC. It yields the protein CASRVSSYEQYF.

This clone was seen a few times. The rearrangement joins TRBV19 to TRBJ1-4; 7 bases agree with TRBD1. In germline, CDR1 is LNHDA, CDR2 SQIVND (reference sequence). This CDR3 comprises 14 residues. V lost 3 bases to trimming and J lost 5 bases; unmatched junction nucleotides: 3. The CDR3 region is CASSIDRANEKLFF. DNA of the CDR3: TGTGCCAGTAGTATTGACAGGGCGAATGAAAAACTGTTTTTT.

The rearrangement uses TRBV29-1 and TRBJ2-3; 7 bases line up with TRBD1. J lost 2 bases, V lost 4 bases, and 9 bases had no gene match. CDR1 SQVTM and CDR2 ANQGSEA come from the germline V gene. The CDR3 has 15 residues. As DNA, the CDR3 is TGCAGCGTTGGAACAGGGGCCGCTTCCACAGATACGCAGTATTTT. It yields the protein CSVGTGAASTDTQYF.

The chain joins TRBV10-1 to TRBJ2-3; a possible D gene is TRBD2 (6 bases). The CDR3 has 14 amino acids. The V gene lost 4 bases and the J gene lost 2 bases, with 10 bases spanning the gap. Germline V lookup: CDR1 WNHNN, CDR2 SYGVQD (reference sequence). CDR3 nucleotide sequence: TGCGCCAGCAGTGGCGGAGGGGACACAGATACGCAGTATTTT. Translation gives CASSGGGDTDTQYF.

In this sample, this clone turned up once. The chain carries TRBV10-3 and TRBJ2-2; possible D gene TRBD1, 6 bases. Trimming pared 4 bases from V and 5 bases from J, leaving 17 bases between. Germline loops: CDR1 ENHRY, CDR2 SYGVKD. The CDR3 consists of 16 residues. The CDR3 sequence: CAISGARGRGTGELFF. The CDR3 DNA reads TGTGCCATCAGTGGGGCCAGGGGCAGGGGAACCGGGGAGCTGTTTTTT.

This clone was seen once. V usage is TRBV6-5 and J usage is TRBJ2-7; D perhaps matches TRBD1 (6 bases). Germline values: CDR1 MNHEY, CDR2 SVGAGI. Deletions cut 9 bases from V and 5 bases from J, with 14 bases between. The CDR3 length is 12 residues. The DNA for the CDR3 is TGTGCCAGTAAGACAGGTCTCGACGAGCAGTACGTC. It specifies CASKTGLDEQYV.

The rearrangement links TRBV7-8 to TRBJ1-2, with no clear D. V was pared by 4 bases and J by 3 bases, with 15 bases between. The CDR3 runs 15 residues. CDR1 and CDR2 from the germline V gene are SGHVS and FQNEAQ. The CDR3 DNA reads as TGTGCCAGCAGCTACCTCTCTTCAGGTGACTATGGCTACACCTTC. As protein: CASSYLSSGDYGYTF. The full variable domain, with the rest looked up from reference TRBV7-8 and TRBJ1-2, is GAGVSQSPRYKVAKRGQDVALRCDPISGHVSLFWYQQALGQGPEFLTYFQNEAQLDKSGLPSDRFFAERPEGSVSTLKIQRTQQEDSAVYLCASSYLSSGDYGYTFGSGTRLTVV.

The chain recombines TRBV5-1 with TRBJ1-5; 7 nucleotides line up with TRBD1. Per germline, CDR1 SGHRS and CDR2 YFSETQ. The CDR3 runs 14 residues. V trimming: 4 bases; J trimming: 4 bases; junction bases outside the gene matches: 5. The CDR3 region has the DNA TGCGCCAGCAGCCCGACAGGGCAAAATCAGCCCCAGCATTTT. This sequence encodes CASSPTGQNQPQHF.

This chain links TRBV18 with TRBJ1-1; 10 bases are shared with TRBD1. Per the germline V gene, CDR1 is KGHSH and CDR2 is LQKENI. V dropped 0 bases and J dropped 8; count of bases not matched to a gene: 9. The CDR3 runs to 16 residues. CDR3 coding DNA: TGTGCCAGCTCACCACCGGGTGGACAGGGGGAAAGGGAAGCTTTCTTT. It codes for CASSPPGGQGEREAFF. Full variable domain (remainder filled in from reference TRBV18 and TRBJ1-1): NAGVMQNPRHLVRRRGQEARLRCSPMKGHSHVYWYRQLPEEGLKFMVYLQKENIIDESGMPKERFSAEFPKEGPSILRIQQVVRGDSAAYFCASSPPGGQGEREAFFGQGTRLTVV.

This sequence joins TRBV7-9 and TRBJ2-1; perhaps TRBD2 as D (6 bases). The V end lost 3 bases, the J end lost 4 bases, and 13 bases lay between the germline ends. The germline V gene has CDR1 SEHNR and CDR2 FQNEAQ (reference sequence). There are 15 residues in the CDR3. The chain's CDR3 is CASSFGGTPYNEQFF. DNA for the CDR3: TGTGCCAGCAGCTTCGGCGGGACCCCTTACAATGAGCAGTTCTTC.

This clone was found a few times. This chain links TRBV10-3 with TRBJ2-7, with D possibly TRBD2 on 7 matching bases. CDR1 is ENHRY and CDR2 is SYGVKD in the germline V gene. CDR3 length: 12 amino acids. V was trimmed by 4 bases and J by 5 bases, leaving 9 bases between them. Here the CDR3 DNA reads TGTGCCATCAGTGCGGGGGGCGACGAGCAGTACGTC. This sequence encodes CAISAGGDEQYV.

Only a few counts were recorded for this clone. This sequence joins TRBV10-3 and TRBJ1-5; D remains ambiguous. The V end was cut by 3 bases, the J end by 7 bases, with 7 bases between. The CDR3 is 12 residues long. Germline V lookup: CDR1 ENHRY, CDR2 SYGVKD. DNA of the CDR3: TGTGCCATCAGTGATCGCGAGCAGCCCCAGCATTTT. It specifies CAISDREQPQHF.

The rearrangement links TRBV9 to TRBJ1-1; 8 bases fit TRBD1. Germline values: CDR1 SGDLS, CDR2 YYNGEE. V was pared by 0 bases and J by 3 bases, with 4 bases of the junction left unmatched. The CDR3 is 15 amino acids. CDR3 sequence (DNA): TGTGCCAGCAGCGTAGCCGGGACAGGCTACACTGAAGCTTTCTTT. Protein product: CASSVAGTGYTEAFF.

This clone was seen a handful of times. V is TRBV20-1 and J is TRBJ2-5; 8 bases agree with TRBD1. Per germline, CDR1 DFQATT and CDR2 SNEGSKA (reference sequence). After removal of 3 bases from V and 0 bases from J, the junction contained 3 bases not matched to a gene. This CDR3 has 14 amino acids. CDR3 in amino acids: CSASPTGDQETQYF. The CDR3 DNA is TGCAGTGCTAGTCCGACAGGGGACCAAGAGACCCAGTACTTC.

The chain couples TRBV29-1 to TRBJ2-3, with 12 nucleotides matching TRBD2. The germline V gene has CDR1 SQVTM and CDR2 ANQGSEA. The CDR3 totals 15 residues. V shed 6 bases, J shed 2 bases, and the junction held 6 bases outside the gene matches. The CDR3 protein is CSVLGLAGSTDTQYF. The CDR3 region has the DNA TGCAGCGTCTTAGGACTAGCGGGATCCACAGATACGCAGTATTTT.

The rearrangement joins TRBV7-6 to TRBJ2-1, with D perhaps TRBD1 (5 bases). This CDR3 has 14 residues. V lost 0 bases and J 7 bases, leaving 10 bases between the germline ends. Looked up from germline, CDR1 is SGHVS and CDR2 is FNYEAQ. The CDR3 nucleotides read TGTGCCAGCAGCTTAGCTCCAGGGCCTAATGAGCAGTTCTTC. It is translated as CASSLAPGPNEQFF.